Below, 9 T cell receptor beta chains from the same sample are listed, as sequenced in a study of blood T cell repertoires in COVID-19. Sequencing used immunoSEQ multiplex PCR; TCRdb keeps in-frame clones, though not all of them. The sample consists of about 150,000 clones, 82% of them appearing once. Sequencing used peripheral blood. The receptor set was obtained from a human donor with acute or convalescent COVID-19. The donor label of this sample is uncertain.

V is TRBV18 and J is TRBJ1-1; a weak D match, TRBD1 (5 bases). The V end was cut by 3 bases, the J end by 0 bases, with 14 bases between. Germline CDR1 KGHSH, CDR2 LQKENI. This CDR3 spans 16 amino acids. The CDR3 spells CASSPGGGSMNTEAFF. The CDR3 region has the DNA TGTGCCAGCTCACCCGGGGGGGGGTCCATGAACACTGAAGCTTTCTTT. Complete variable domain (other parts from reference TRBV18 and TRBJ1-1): NAGVMQNPRHLVRRRGQEARLRCSPMKGHSHVYWYRQLPEEGLKFMVYLQKENIIDESGMPKERFSAEFPKEGPSILRIQQVVRGDSAAYFCASSPGGGSMNTEAFFGQGTRLTVV.

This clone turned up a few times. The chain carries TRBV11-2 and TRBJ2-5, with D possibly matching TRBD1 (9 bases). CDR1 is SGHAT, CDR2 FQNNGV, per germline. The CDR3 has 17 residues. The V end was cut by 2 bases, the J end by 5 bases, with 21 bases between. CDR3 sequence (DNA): TGTGCCAGCAGCTTAACGGGAGGGACAGGGTCCGGGGAGACCCAGTACTTC. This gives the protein CASSLTGGTGSGETQYF.

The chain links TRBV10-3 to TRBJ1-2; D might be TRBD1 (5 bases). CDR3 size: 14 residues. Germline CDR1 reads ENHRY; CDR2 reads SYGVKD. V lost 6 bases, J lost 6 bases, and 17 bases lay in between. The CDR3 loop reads CAISTQGMQNGYTF. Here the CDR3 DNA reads TGTGCCATCAGCACCCAGGGTATGCAGAATGGCTACACCTTC.

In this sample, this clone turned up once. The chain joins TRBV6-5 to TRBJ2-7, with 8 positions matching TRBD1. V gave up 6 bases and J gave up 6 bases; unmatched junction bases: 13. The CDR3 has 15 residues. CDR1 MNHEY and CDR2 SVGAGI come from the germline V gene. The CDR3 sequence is CASRKETGAIREQYF. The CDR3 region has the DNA TGTGCCAGCAGGAAAGAGACAGGGGCGATCCGCGAGCAGTACTTC.

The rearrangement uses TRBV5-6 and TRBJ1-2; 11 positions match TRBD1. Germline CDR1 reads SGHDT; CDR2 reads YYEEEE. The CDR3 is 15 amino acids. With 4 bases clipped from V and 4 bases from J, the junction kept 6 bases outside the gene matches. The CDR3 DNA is TGTGCCAGCAGCAGCGGACAGGGGGCGGGCTATGGCTACACCTTC. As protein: CASSSGQGAGYGYTF.

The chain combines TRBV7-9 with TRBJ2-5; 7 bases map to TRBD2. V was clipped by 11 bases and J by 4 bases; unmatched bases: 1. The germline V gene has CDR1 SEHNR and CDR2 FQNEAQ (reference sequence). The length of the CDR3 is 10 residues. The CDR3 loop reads CAGGVETQYF. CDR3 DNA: TGTGCCGGGGGGGTAGAGACCCAGTACTTC.

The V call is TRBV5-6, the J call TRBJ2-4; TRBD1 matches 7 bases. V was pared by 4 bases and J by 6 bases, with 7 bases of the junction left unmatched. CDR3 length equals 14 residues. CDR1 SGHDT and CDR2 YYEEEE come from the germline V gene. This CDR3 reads CASSPYRDRNIQYF. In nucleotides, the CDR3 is TGTGCCAGCAGCCCCTATCGGGACAGAAACATTCAGTACTTC.

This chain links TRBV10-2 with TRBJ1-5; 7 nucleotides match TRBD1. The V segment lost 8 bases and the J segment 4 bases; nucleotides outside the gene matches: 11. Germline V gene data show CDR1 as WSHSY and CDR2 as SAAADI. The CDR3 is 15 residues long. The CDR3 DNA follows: TGCGCCAGCTCGGCTGGGACAGTCGGTAATCAGCCCCAGCATTTT. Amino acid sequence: CASSAGTVGNQPQHF.

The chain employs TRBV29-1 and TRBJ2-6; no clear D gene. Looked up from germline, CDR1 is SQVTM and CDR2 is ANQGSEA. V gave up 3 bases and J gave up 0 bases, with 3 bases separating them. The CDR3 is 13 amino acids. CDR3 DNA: TGCAGCGTTGACAGCTCTGGGGCCAACGTCCTGACTTTC. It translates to CSVDSSGANVLTF. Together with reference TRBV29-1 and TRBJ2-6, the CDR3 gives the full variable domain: SAVISQKPSRDICQRGTSLTIQCQVDSQVTMMFWYRQQPGQSLTLIATANQGSEATYESGFVIDKFPISRPNLTFSTLTVSNMSPEDSSIYLCSVDSSGANVLTFGAGSRLTVL.